Sequencing of this TCR beta chain was carried out in a study of T cell responses to AZD1222 COVID-19 vaccine. Study outcomes and limitations: Donors were chiefly white British, with a greater number of females, and clonal diversity was perhaps underestimated. Of spike-specific TCRs, nearly half reportedly target regions left unmutated in variants. Regions 160-218 and 743-854 dominated among vaccine-associated CD4 TCRs spanning spike.

For this clone: Its target is not known.

Measured with immunoSEQ multiplex PCR; TCRdb has only the in-frame clones, and not every one. Here the sample spans roughly 140,000 clones, 85% to 95% being singletons. Trimming removed 3 bases at V and 0 bases at J, with 9 bases between. This CDR3 has 14 amino acids. Germline values: CDR1 MGHDK, CDR2 SYGVNS. The TCR sequence derives from an adult who received the AZD1222 COVID-19 vaccine. Sequences were derived from peripheral blood, sampled 28 days after the second AZD1222 dose. This chain joins TRBV25-1 and TRBJ2-7; D ambiguous. In DNA, the CDR3 is TGTGCCAGCAGTGAGACTCTCCCCTCCTACGAGCAGTACTTC. It encodes CASSETLPSYEQYF.